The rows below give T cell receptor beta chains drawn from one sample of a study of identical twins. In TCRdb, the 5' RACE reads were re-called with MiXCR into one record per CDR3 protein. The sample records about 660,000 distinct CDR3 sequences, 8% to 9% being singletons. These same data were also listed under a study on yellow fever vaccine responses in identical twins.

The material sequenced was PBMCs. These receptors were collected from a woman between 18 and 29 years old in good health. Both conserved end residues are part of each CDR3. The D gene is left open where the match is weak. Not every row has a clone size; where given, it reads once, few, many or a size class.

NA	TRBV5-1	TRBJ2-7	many	TGCGCCAGCAGCTTGGAGGGTCCCTACGAGCAGTACTTC	CASSLEGPYEQYF
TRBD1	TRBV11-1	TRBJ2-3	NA	TGTGCCAGCAGCTTAGCTGGAACGGGAAACAGGGGAGATACGCAGTATTTT	CASSLAGTGNRGDTQYF
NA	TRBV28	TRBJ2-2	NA	TGTGCCAGCAGGAAAGAGACAGGCCCACAAAGGGAGCTGTTTTTT	CASRKETGPQRELFF
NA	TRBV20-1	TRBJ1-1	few	TGCAGTGCTAGAGAGGACAGATGGAACACTGAAGCTTTCTTT	CSAREDRWNTEAFF
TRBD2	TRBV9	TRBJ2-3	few	TGTGCCAGCAGCGTAGGGTCGGGTAGCGGGGGCACAGATACGCAGTATTTT	CASSVGSGSGGTDTQYF
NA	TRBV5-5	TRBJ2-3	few	TGTGCCAGCAGCTTGCGAGACGGTGATACGCAGTATTTT	CASSLRDGDTQYF
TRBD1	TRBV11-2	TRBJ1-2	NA	TGTGCCAGCAGCTCGAACCTGCCGGGACAGCCTACTAACTATGGCTACACCTTC	CASSSNLPGQPTNYGYTF
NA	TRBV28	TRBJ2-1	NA	TGTGCCAGCAGCAAGGGACATGAGTGGGACAATGAGCAGTTCTTC	CASSKGHEWDNEQFF
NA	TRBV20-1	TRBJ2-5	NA	TGCAGTGCTAGTGGCGAGGGACCAAAACAAGAGACCCAGTACTTC	CSASGEGPKQETQYF
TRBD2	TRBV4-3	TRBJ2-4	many	TGCGCCAGCAGCCAAGACCTGCTTATAGCGGGAGGATTGAACATTCAGTACTTC	CASSQDLLIAGGLNIQYF
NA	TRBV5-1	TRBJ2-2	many	TGCGCCAGCAGCTTGGCCGGACGGAAGAACACCGGGGAGCTGTTTTTT	CASSLAGRKNTGELFF
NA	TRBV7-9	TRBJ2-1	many	TGTGCCAGCAGCTTTAACAGTTACAATGAGCAGTTCTTC	CASSFNSYNEQFF
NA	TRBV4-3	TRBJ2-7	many	TGCGCCAGCAGCCAAGACAGCGTCTCCTACGAGCAGTACTTC	CASSQDSVSYEQYF